The present TCR beta chain was sequenced within a study of spatial heterogeneity in lung cancer (dated by TCRdb to 2018 to 2020). Context from the whole study: Beta-chain transcripts were consistently detected in greater numbers than alpha-chain transcripts, which likely reflected higher beta-chain transcript abundance. In the raw uncorrected reads, each unique combination of TCR and UMI appeared on average more than ten times. In non-small cell lung cancer, the study made a quantitative comparison of TCR alpha and beta repertoires among multiple tumor regions, matched nontumor lung and blood. Nonsynonymous mutation counts, determined by whole-exome sequencing of tumor tissue, were related to TCR repertoire features. Both alpha and beta chains were TCR-sequenced in around 230 tumor regions, under 80 matched nontumor lung samples and around 50 PBMC samples obtained at surgery.

Inclusive of the bounding cysteine and phenylalanine, the CDR3 is 13 residues long. Of all the DNA, just the CDR3 is kept, 39 bases in frame from base 1. V is reduced by 3 bases and J by 4 bases, leaving a spacing of 12 bases between them. As encoded in the germline V gene (reference sequence), CDR1 is DFQATT while CDR2 is SNEGSKA. At least ten counts were recorded for this clonotype. Its antigen remains unidentified. One base away there is no much larger clone; base qualities are not given. The time point label, read with the paper, signifies: sample taken at primary tumor resection. The donors were 60 to 80 patients from the lung TRACERx cohort who had early-stage, untreated non-small cell lung cancer. For TCR sequencing, whole RNA was extracted from tumor and nontumor lung tissue, or from cryopreserved PBMC samples, and no cell sorting was done. Patients were selected for TCR sequencing only if sufficient RNA was available from at least two tumor regions.

On the study overall, not on this receptor specifically: Additional single-cell paired TCR alpha and beta sequencing was considered necessary to confirm, at a functional level, the hypothesis that regional TCRs recognize regional mutations. Ubiquitous expanded tumor TCRs showed up in blood more often at tumor resection than at routine follow-up.

The library relied on 5' RACE. The sequencer was a NextSeq 500. In the TCR library protocol, a unique molecular identifier was attached to each TCR cDNA molecule so that PCR and sequencing errors could be corrected. The paper's processing steps were these. TCR identification, UMI-based error correction and CDR3 extraction were performed with Decombinator tools. TCRs above a frequency of 2 per 1,000, corresponding to the top 1% of the tumor frequency distribution, were defined as expanded. Each repertoire was subsampled 100 times to 5,000 TCRs, after which Renyi diversity was computed with the R vegan package. CDR3 similarity networks were built from amino acid triplet string-kernel similarity, connecting CDR3s with pairwise similarity above 0.82. TCRdb trimmed the raw reads at Q25, called clones with MiXCR and kept productive beta chains. Identical CDR3 proteins give one entry, which carries the most common genes and DNA. None of the V and J calls come from the authors' own analysis; TCRdb made them. The sample includes just over 75,000 distinct CDR3 sequences, with about 7.8% observed a single time. 6.8% of the sample rests with the top ten.

The sample in question was PBMCs, obtained at surgery. The receptor comes from a male donor with early-stage non-small cell lung cancer. The rearrangement combines TRBV20-1 with TRBJ1-1; TRBD1 is a weak D gene call, 6 bases matching. The DNA sequence is given as TGCAGTGCTAGTCCAGGGGATCGCACTGAAGCTTTCTTT. This yields the protein CSASPGDRTEAFF.